This T cell receptor (beta chain) was found in a study of CD8 T cells in Susac syndrome. This CDR3 spans 12 amino acids. Germline loops: CDR1 SGHTA, CDR2 FQGTGA. Trimming cost V 8 bases and J 1 base, with 7 bases left between them. The authors reverse transcribed about 0.5 to 1 ug RNA with random hexamers. TCRdb independently ran MiXCR on the immunoSEQ multiplex PCR reads; one entry per CDR3 protein. The data contain approximately 200,000 distinct CDR3 sequences, 95% of them seen just once; the ten biggest clones take up just over 0.08%. This clonotype was sampled from a human donor with multiple sclerosis. This rearrangement joins TRBV7-3 to TRBJ2-3, with D unclear. Sequenced sample: CD4+ T cells from PBMCs. The CDR3 DNA sequence: TGTGCCAGCGGAACGGGCACAGATACGCAGTATTTT. It is translated as CASGTGTDTQYF.